Below are 28 T cell receptor beta chains sequenced from a single sample in a study of blood T cell repertoires in COVID-19. Libraries were prepared by immunoSEQ multiplex PCR; TCRdb keeps only in-frame clonotypes and omits some of them. The sample shows some 100,000 clones, 80% to 90% of them seen only once. The material sequenced was PBMCs or T cells enriched from blood (not recorded which). The receptors come from a woman aged 50 to 65 who had recovered from COVID-19.

The chain couples TRBV24-1 to TRBJ2-1, with TRBD1 identical over 7 bases. V lost 5 bases to trimming and J lost 7 bases; unmatched junction nucleotides: 1. The CDR3 totals 12 residues. Germline CDR1 reads KGHDR; CDR2 reads SFDVKD. CDR3 protein: CATSVQGNEQFF. The CDR3 DNA sequence: TGTGCCACCAGTGTACAGGGGAATGAGCAGTTCTTC.

The chain is built from TRBV5-6 and TRBJ2-3; a weak D match, TRBD1 (5 bases). This CDR3 region has 13 residues. The V gene lost 1 base and the J gene lost 8 bases, with 11 bases spanning the gap. CDR1 SGHDT and CDR2 YYEEEE come from the germline V gene. CDR3 sequence: CASSLRRVVTQYF. Here the CDR3 DNA reads TGTGCCAGCAGCTTGCGCAGGGTGGTTACGCAGTATTTT.

This clone has more than one count but fewer than ten. The rearrangement links TRBV28 to TRBJ1-3; D gene uncertain. The CDR3 totals 16 residues. Germline V gives CDR1 MDHEN, CDR2 SYDVKM. The V end lost 3 bases, the J end lost 0 bases, and 12 bases lay between the germline ends. The DNA for the CDR3 is TGTGCCAGCAGTTTGATGGGTGAGGGCTCTGGAAACACCATATATTTT. Its protein is CASSLMGEGSGNTIYF.

This clone was seen a handful of times. Other DNA sequences within the sample encode an identical CDR3. The chain recombines TRBV19 with TRBJ2-1; 9 nucleotides match TRBD2. The CDR3 sequence is 15 residues long. Germline V gene sequence: CDR1 LNHDA, CDR2 SQIVND (reference sequence). V shed 3 bases, J shed 1 base, and the junction held 1 base outside the gene matches. Here the CDR3 reads CASSMTSGSYNEQFF. The CDR3 DNA is TGTGCCAGTAGTATGACTAGCGGATCCTACAATGAGCAGTTCTTC.

The rearrangement links TRBV7-9 to TRBJ1-1; TRBD1 matches 7 bases. Trimming cost V 1 base and J 3 bases; bases outside gene matches: 14. CDR1 and CDR2 (germline): SEHNR, FQNEAQ (reference sequence). CDR3 length: 18 amino acids. CDR3 loop: CASSLVLLKQGKDTEAFF. The CDR3 nucleotides read TGTGCCAGCAGCTTAGTCCTCCTCAAACAGGGGAAGGACACTGAAGCTTTCTTT.

The gene calls are TRBV2 and TRBJ2-1, with D hard to call. CDR1 is SNHLY, CDR2 FYNNEI, per germline. V gave up 7 bases and J gave up 0 bases, with 10 bases separating them. The CDR3 covers 14 residues. The CDR3 DNA reads as TGTGCCAGCAACGAGAGAACCTCCTACAATGAGCAGTTCTTC. This gives the protein CASNERTSYNEQFF.

The genes are TRBV4-1 and TRBJ1-1; a weak D match, TRBD1 (5 bases). Looked up from germline, CDR1 is MGHRA and CDR2 is YSYEKL. V lost 0 bases, J lost 5 bases, and 13 bases lay in between. This CDR3 is 15 amino acids long. The CDR3: CASSQESGTKTEAFF. CDR3 DNA sequence: TGCGCCAGCAGCCAAGAATCCGGGACTAAAACTGAAGCTTTCTTT.

V is TRBV28 and J is TRBJ1-5; 10 bases match TRBD1. The CDR3 runs 16 residues. The ends lost 6 bases at V and 6 bases at J; junction bases unmatched: 11. Germline loops: CDR1 MDHEN, CDR2 SYDVKM. The chain's CDR3 is CASSRPDRGPVQPQHF. The CDR3 region has the DNA TGTGCCAGCAGCCGCCCCGACAGGGGGCCCGTTCAGCCCCAGCATTTT.

V gene TRBV5-4 combines with J gene TRBJ2-7; TRBD2 matches at 7 bases. Germline trimming cut 5 bases from V and 7 bases from J; bases unmatched to any gene: 9. This CDR3 is built from 13 residues. CDR1 SGHNT and CDR2 YYREEE come from the germline V gene (reference sequence). The CDR3 spells CASRHTTSEEQYF. The CDR3, as DNA: TGTGCCAGCAGACATACAACTAGCGAAGAGCAGTACTTC. Full variable domain (remainder filled in from reference TRBV5-4 and TRBJ2-7): ETGVTQSPTHLIKTRGQQVTLRCSSQSGHNTVSWYQQALGQGPQFIFQYYREEENGRGNFPPRFSGLQFPNYSSELNVNALELDDSALYLCASRHTTSEEQYFGPGTRLTVT.

The chain employs TRBV27 and TRBJ2-1; D is perhaps TRBD1 (5 bases). The CDR3 has 15 residues. V gave up 4 bases and J gave up 4 bases, with 14 bases separating them. Per the germline V gene, CDR1 is MNHEY and CDR2 is SMNVEV (reference sequence). CDR3 nucleotide sequence: TGTGCCAGCAGTTCCTGGGGCCAGGGTTACAATGAGCAGTTCTTC. It encodes CASSSWGQGYNEQFF.

The chain carries TRBV14 and TRBJ2-7; 9 nucleotides agree with TRBD2. V lost 1 base and J lost 10; bases outside the gene matches: 5. This CDR3 has 13 residues. Germline V CDR1 and CDR2: SGHDN, FVKESK. In DNA form, the CDR3 reads TGTGCCAGCAGCCAAGGCGGGAGGGCCGATCAGTACTTC. This encodes CASSQGGRADQYF.

J is TRBJ2-1 and V is TRBV12-3 or TRBV12-4; D is uncertain. With 1 base removed from V and 6 bases from J, the gap between germline ends came to 7 bases. This CDR3 spans 13 amino acids. The CDR3 bases are TGTGCCAGCAGTTTAGGCGGTTTCAATGAGCAGTTCTTC. Amino acids: CASSLGGFNEQFF.

The chain combines TRBV11-1 with TRBJ2-3, with TRBD1 identical over 7 bases. With 5 bases clipped from V and 5 bases from J, the junction kept 13 bases outside the gene matches. The CDR3 has 16 residues. Germline V gene lookup returns CDR1 SGHAT and CDR2 FQDESV (reference sequence). CDR3 nucleotide sequence: TGTGCCAGCAGCCAAGACAGGGAAGGGTCGATAGATACGCAGTATTTT. Its translation is CASSQDREGSIDTQYF. The variable domain in full, completed from reference TRBV11-1 and TRBJ2-3, reads EAEVAQSPRYKITEKSQAVAFWCDPISGHATLYWYRQILGQGPELLVQFQDESVVDDSQLPKDRFSAERLKGVDSTLKIQPAELGDSAMYLCASSQDREGSIDTQYFGPGTRLTVL.

The V call is TRBV27, the J call TRBJ2-2; 10 positions agree with TRBD1. CDR3 size: 16 residues. Germline CDR1 reads MNHEY; CDR2 reads SMNVEV (reference sequence). V was pared by 5 bases and J by 8 bases, with 11 bases of the junction left unmatched. The CDR3 sequence is CASSHRQGALTGELFF. In DNA form, the CDR3 reads TGTGCCAGCAGTCATCGACAGGGGGCGCTAACAGGGGAGCTGTTTTTT.

The chain uses TRBV27 and TRBJ1-1, with 9 bases fitting TRBD1. This CDR3 comprises 18 residues. The germline V gene encodes CDR1 MNHEY and CDR2 SMNVEV (reference sequence). Trimming took 5 bases from V and 0 from J; bases not matched to a gene: 13. CDR3 in amino acids: CASSIKTGGAGMNTEAFF. The CDR3 DNA reads TGTGCCAGCAGTATCAAAACAGGGGGCGCCGGGATGAACACTGAAGCTTTCTTT.

This chain joins TRBV19 and TRBJ2-7; 8 bases align to TRBD1. CDR1 LNHDA and CDR2 SQIVND come from the germline V gene (reference sequence). The CDR3 is 15 amino acids. V lost 3 bases and J lost 3; bases outside the gene matches: 7. CDR3 in DNA: TGTGCCAGTAGTATCCTTACAGGACAGGGCTACGAGCAGTACTTC. The encoded protein is CASSILTGQGYEQYF.

The genes are TRBV19 and TRBJ2-7, with a weak D call TRBD2 (5 bases). Germline CDR1 reads LNHDA; CDR2 reads SQIVND (reference sequence). The CDR3 sequence is 14 residues long. V shed 6 bases and J shed 1 base, with 13 bases lying between them. CDR3 region: CASRNPRDSYEQYF. CDR3 DNA: TGTGCCAGTAGAAATCCCCGGGATTCCTACGAGCAGTACTTC.

This chain joins TRBV5-1 and TRBJ1-2; 7 bases are shared with TRBD1. The CDR3 is 15 residues long. Germline CDR1 is SGHRS and CDR2 is YFSETQ. J was trimmed by 8 bases and V by 0 bases; bases with no gene match: 10. CDR3 region: CASSLGTGEPSGYTF. The CDR3 DNA reads as TGCGCCAGCAGCTTGGGTACAGGGGAACCGAGCGGCTACACCTTC.

The V call is TRBV6-6, the J call TRBJ2-1; 15 nucleotides match TRBD2. V shed 8 bases and J 6 bases; nucleotides not matched to a gene: 2. The CDR3 contains 14 residues. CDR1 and CDR2 (germline): MNHNY, SVGAGI (reference sequence). The CDR3 DNA reads as TGTGCCAGCGCGGGACTAGCGGGGGGCAATGAGCAGTTCTTC. This codes for CASAGLAGGNEQFF.

In DNA form, the CDR3 reads TGTGCCAGCAGTCCCCGGGACATTGACGAGCAGTACTTC. Protein sequence: CASSPRDIDEQYF. The V gene is TRBV12-3 or TRBV12-4, the J gene TRBJ2-7, with D possibly TRBD1 on 6 matching bases. Trimming pared 5 bases from V and 5 bases from J, leaving 13 bases between. The CDR3 loop spans 13 amino acids.

Written as DNA, the CDR3 is TGTGCCAGCAGTCAATCGCCGGGACAGCCAGGGGAGCAGTACTTC. This gives the protein CASSQSPGQPGEQYF. The chain uses TRBV6-5 and TRBJ2-7; 7 nucleotides agree with TRBD1. The ends lost 5 bases at V and 7 bases at J; junction bases unmatched: 14. This CDR3 contains 15 residues. The germline V gene has CDR1 MNHEY and CDR2 SVGAGI.

V gene TRBV6-2 or TRBV6-3 combines with J gene TRBJ2-7; TRBD1 is a possible D gene (6 bases). This CDR3 is 11 amino acids long. Trimming took off 6 bases at V and 6 bases at J, with 9 bases between the two ends. From germline, CDR1 is MNHEY and CDR2 SVGEGT. In DNA form, the CDR3 reads TGTGCCAGCAGCCGAGGGGGCGAGCAGTACTTC. It specifies CASSRGGEQYF.

V and J are TRBV24-1 and TRBJ1-4; D not certain. The V gene's germline CDR1 is KGHDR and CDR2 SFDVKD. V lost 3 bases and J lost 0, with 7 bases in between. This CDR3 is 15 amino acids long. CDR3 nucleotide sequence: TGTGCCACCAGTGATGGGCCGGCAACTAATGAAAAACTGTTTTTT. This sequence encodes CATSDGPATNEKLFF.

This clone was counted a single time. J is TRBJ1-1 and V is TRBV9; 7 positions match TRBD1. J was trimmed by 5 bases and V by 3 bases; bases with no gene match: 7. This CDR3 contains 14 residues. Germline loops: CDR1 SGDLS, CDR2 YYNGEE. The CDR3 DNA reads as TGTGCCAGCAGCGCTCAGGACAGGCGAACTGAAGCTTTCTTT. Translation: CASSAQDRRTEAFF.

The rearrangement links TRBV10-3 to TRBJ2-2; TRBD2 matches 9 bases. This CDR3 spans 15 amino acids. Germline V gene data show CDR1 as ENHRY and CDR2 as SYGVKD. V was pared by 6 bases and J by 1 base, with 3 bases of the junction left unmatched. The CDR3, as DNA: TGTGCCATCAGCCGAGCGGGAGGGAACACCGGGGAGCTGTTTTTT. Its protein product is CAISRAGGNTGELFF.

The chain uses TRBV30 and TRBJ2-5; no clear D gene. Trimming stripped 0 bases from V and 7 bases from J, with 6 bases between. The CDR3 runs 11 residues. CDR1 is GTSNPN, CDR2 SVGIG, per germline (reference sequence). CDR3 sequence reads: CAWSVLGTQYF. The CDR3 nucleotides read TGTGCCTGGAGTGTACTCGGGACCCAGTACTTC.

The chain employs TRBV19 and TRBJ1-3, with D unresolved. The CDR3 is 14 residues long. V shed 3 bases and J shed 2 bases, with 8 bases lying between them. Germline values: CDR1 LNHDA, CDR2 SQIVND (reference sequence). CDR3 sequence: CASSIGETGNTIYF. For the CDR3, the DNA is TGTGCCAGTAGTATCGGGGAGACTGGAAACACCATATATTTT. The variable domain in full, with the rest retrieved from reference TRBV19 and TRBJ1-3, is DGGITQSPKYLFRKEGQNVTLSCEQNLNHDAMYWYRQDPGQGLRLIYYSQIVNDFQKGDIAEGYSVSREKKESFPLTVTSAQKNPTAFYLCASSIGETGNTIYFGEGSWLTVV.

The chain couples TRBV30 to TRBJ2-7, with D possibly TRBD2 on 5 matching bases. This CDR3 is built from 13 residues. CDR1 and CDR2 from the germline V gene are GTSNPN and SVGIG (reference sequence). Trimming took off 2 bases at V and 3 bases at J, with 11 bases between the two ends. The CDR3 nucleotides read TGTGCCTGGAGTACCAGCGCGGGCTACGAGCAGTACTTC. It codes for CAWSTSAGYEQYF.